A selection of T cell receptor beta chains follows, all from one sample in a study of Ad26.COV2.S vaccination and SARS-CoV-2 variants. Assay used: immunoSEQ multiplex PCR; TCRdb lists only in-frame clones, some missing. The table shows around 450,000 clones, with 80% to 90% occurring only once. Sequenced material: peripheral blood, taken in a trial of Ad26.COV2.S vaccine versus placebo. These receptors were obtained from a person between 18 and 59 years old who received the Ad26.COV2.S COVID-19 vaccine or a placebo. Both conserved end residues are part of each CDR3. A D gene is named only where the DNA matches it firmly. Clone size is stated in some rows and not others, as once, few, many or a class when expanded.

D gene	clone size	J gene	V gene	CDR3 protein	CDR3 DNA
.	.	TRBJ2-7	TRBV13	CASSQDSGYEQYF	TGTGCCAGCAGCCAGGACAGCGGCTACGAGCAGTACTTC
TRBD1	.	TRBJ2-1	TRBV30	CAWSVGRGLGKQFF	TGTGCCTGGAGTGTCGGCAGGGGGCTTGGAAAACAGTTCTTC
TRBD2	.	TRBJ2-2	TRBV11-3	CASSPGTSGRDGELFF	TGTGCCAGCAGCCCTGGGACTAGCGGGAGGGACGGGGAGCTGTTTTTT
TRBD2	few	TRBJ2-5	TRBV9	CASSALAGGLETQYF	TGTGCCAGCAGCGCACTAGCGGGGGGCTTAGAGACCCAGTACTTC
.	few	TRBJ2-7	TRBV30	CAWSLRGLSYEQYF	TGTGCCTGGAGTCTCAGGGGCCTCTCCTACGAGCAGTACTTC
.	.	TRBJ2-7	TRBV4-2	CASSPGRHEQYF	TGTGCCAGCAGCCCTGGCAGGCACGAGCAGTACTTC
.	.	TRBJ2-6	TRBV5-1	CASTMTSGANVLTF	TGCGCCAGCACAATGACCTCTGGGGCCAACGTCCTGACTTTC
.	.	TRBJ1-2	TRBV28	CASSFFRWYGYTF	TGTGCCAGCAGTTTCTTCAGGTGGTATGGCTACACCTTC
TRBD1	.	TRBJ1-5	TRBV2	CASSSTGANQPQHF	TGTGCCAGCAGTTCGACAGGGGCTAATCAGCCCCAGCATTTT
TRBD2	once	TRBJ2-1	TRBV5-1	CASSTRGSGRVLPLGYNEQFF	TGCGCCAGCAGCACGAGGGGTAGCGGGAGGGTTCTTCCCCTGGGTTACAATGAGCAGTTCTTC
.	.	TRBJ2-3	TRBV3-1/TRBV3-2	CASSQPATDTQYF	TGTGCCAGCAGCCAACCTGCCACAGATACGCAGTATTTT
.	.	TRBJ1-5	TRBV5-1	CASRDPGIGPQHF	TGCGCCAGCAGGGATCCGGGAATCGGGCCCCAGCATTTT
TRBD1	.	TRBJ1-5	TRBV4-2	CASSLTQGEANQPQHF	TGTGCCAGCAGCCTTACCCAGGGGGAGGCAAATCAGCCCCAGCATTTT
.	once	TRBJ1-6	TRBV27	CASTLTRGTYNSPLHF	TGTGCCAGCACCTTAACCAGGGGCACCTATAATTCACCCCTCCACTTT
.	.	TRBJ2-5	TRBV7-9	CASTPPLAEQETQYF	TGTGCCAGCACCCCCCCCCTAGCAGAACAAGAGACCCAGTACTTC
TRBD1	.	TRBJ1-6	TRBV7-9	CASSLVGTANSPLHF	TGTGCCAGCAGCTTAGTTGGGACAGCAAATTCACCCCTCCACTTT
.	once	TRBJ2-5	TRBV3-1/TRBV3-2	CASSLGQENQETQYF	TGTGCCAGCAGCCTGGGGCAGGAAAACCAAGAGACCCAGTACTTC
TRBD2	.	TRBJ2-2	TRBV9	CASSVGEAGVTGELFF	TGTGCCAGCAGCGTAGGTGAAGCGGGAGTCACCGGGGAGCTGTTTTTT
.	few	TRBJ1-1	TRBV18	CASSPLDPGLNTEAFF	TGTGCCAGCTCACCACTAGATCCGGGTTTGAACACTGAAGCTTTCTTT
.	.	TRBJ2-7	TRBV6-1	CASSESGFWYEQYF	TGTGCCAGCAGTGAATCGGGGTTCTGGTACGAGCAGTACTTC
.	.	TRBJ2-2	TRBV28	CASTWVGVTGELFF	TGTGCCAGCACTTGGGTAGGGGTCACCGGGGAGCTGTTTTTT
TRBD2	.	TRBJ2-4	TRBV29-1	CSVVFSGGSNDIQYF	TGCAGCGTTGTGTTCTCCGGCGGGAGTAATGACATTCAGTACTTC
.	few	TRBJ1-1	TRBV5-6	CASSLADTEAFF	TGTGCCAGCAGCTTGGCCGACACTGAAGCTTTCTTT
.	.	TRBJ1-5	TRBV20-1	CSASKDSNQPQHF	TGCAGTGCTAGTAAGGATAGCAATCAGCCCCAGCATTTT
TRBD2	.	TRBJ2-7	TRBV20-1	CSASEPTSGGNLSPYEQYF	TGCAGTGCTAGTGAGCCGACTAGCGGGGGGAACCTTAGCCCCTACGAGCAGTACTTC
.	.	TRBJ2-3	TRBV30	CAWTGLNTDTQYF	TGTGCCTGGACTGGACTAAACACAGATACGCAGTATTTT
TRBD1	once	TRBJ1-1	TRBV9	CASSPRQGLNTEAFF	TGTGCCAGCAGCCCCCGACAGGGGTTGAACACTGAAGCTTTCTTT
TRBD2	.	TRBJ2-5	TRBV7-9	CASSPWTSVQETQYF	TGTGCCAGCAGCCCCTGGACTAGCGTTCAAGAGACCCAGTACTTC
.	.	TRBJ2-1	TRBV29-1	CSVDRLSPGPSYNEQFF	TGCAGCGTTGATCGTCTTTCTCCGGGACCCTCCTACAATGAGCAGTTCTTC
TRBD2	.	TRBJ2-1	TRBV6-2/TRBV6-3	CASSSSGTSFSYNEQFF	TGTGCCAGCAGCTCTTCGGGGACTAGCTTCTCCTACAATGAGCAGTTCTTC
TRBD1	.	TRBJ2-7	TRBV18	CASSDRTGDYEQYF	TGTGCCAGCTCAGACCGTACAGGGGACTACGAGCAGTACTTC
TRBD2	.	TRBJ2-7	TRBV27	CASSLSSLGLAGGYEQYF	TGTGCCAGCAGTTTATCTTCCTTGGGACTAGCGGGGGGCTACGAGCAGTACTTC
.	.	TRBJ2-7	TRBV5-1	CASSINRDQRDYEQYF	TGCGCCAGCAGCATCAACCGGGACCAACGAGACTACGAGCAGTACTTC
.	.	TRBJ2-2	TRBV11-2	CASSLGEVRAGELFF	TGTGCCAGCAGCTTAGGGGAAGTGAGGGCCGGGGAGCTGTTTTTT
.	.	TRBJ2-2	TRBV19	CASSSSTVELFF	TGTGCCAGTAGTAGTTCCACCGTGGAGCTGTTTTTT
TRBD2	.	TRBJ2-1	TRBV7-3	CASSQRAGTSGLNEQFF	TGTGCCAGCAGCCAAAGAGCCGGGACTAGCGGCCTCAATGAGCAGTTCTTC
.	.	TRBJ2-5	TRBV29-1	CSVLGRARGIGTQYF	TGCAGCGTTTTGGGGCGGGCAAGGGGCATCGGGACCCAGTACTTC
.	.	TRBJ2-2	TRBV15	CATSRDRVDTGELFF	TGTGCCACCAGCAGAGATAGGGTAGACACCGGGGAGCTGTTTTTT
.	once	TRBJ1-5	TRBV27	CASSLVMNSQPQHF	TGTGCCAGCAGTTTAGTTATGAACAGTCAGCCCCAGCATTTT
.	few	TRBJ1-6	TRBV5-4	CASSLALHGGKNSPLHF	TGTGCCAGCAGCTTGGCCTTACACGGGGGCAAGAATTCACCCCTCCACTTT
.	.	TRBJ2-5	TRBV28	CASSFSIGGGPQETQYF	TGTGCCAGCAGTTTCAGTATTGGCGGGGGCCCCCAAGAGACCCAGTACTTC
.	.	TRBJ2-7	TRBV2	CASKEDSYEQYF	TGTGCCAGCAAGGAGGACAGCTACGAGCAGTACTTC
TRBD2	.	TRBJ2-1	TRBV5-4	CASSLVASGYNEQFF	TGTGCCAGCAGCTTGGTGGCTAGCGGATACAATGAGCAGTTCTTC
.	.	TRBJ1-1	TRBV27	CASSLDGTTMNTEAFF	TGTGCCAGCAGCTTGGACGGAACAACCATGAACACTGAAGCTTTCTTT
.	.	TRBJ2-1	TRBV19	CASSIGLGPGEQFF	TGTGCCAGTAGTATAGGTCTAGGGCCGGGGGAGCAGTTCTTC
TRBD2	once	TRBJ2-7	TRBV3-1/TRBV3-2	CASSQDWASGSNSYEQYF	TGTGCCAGCAGCCAAGATTGGGCTAGCGGGTCGAACTCCTACGAGCAGTACTTC
TRBD2	few	TRBJ2-7	TRBV4-1	CASSQEPSGGTRQYF	TGCGCCAGCAGCCAAGAACCTAGCGGGGGTACTAGGCAGTACTTC
.	once	TRBJ1-2	TRBV7-9	CASSFGWITAFDGYTF	TGTGCCAGCAGCTTTGGCTGGATCACCGCTTTCGATGGCTACACCTTC
TRBD2	.	TRBJ2-3	TRBV29-1	CSGKSGSPTDTQYF	TGCAGCGGAAAGAGCGGGAGTCCTACAGATACGCAGTATTTT
TRBD2	.	TRBJ2-2	TRBV7-2	CASSPLSGVNTGELFF	TGTGCCAGCAGCCCACTAAGCGGGGTGAACACCGGGGAGCTGTTTTTT
.	.	TRBJ1-1	TRBV6-5	CASRGNTEAFF	TGTGCCAGCAGGGGGAACACTGAAGCTTTCTTT
TRBD1	.	TRBJ1-1	TRBV19	CASSIDREREAFF	TGTGCCAGTAGTATCGACAGGGAGAGGGAAGCTTTCTTT
.	once	TRBJ2-2	TRBV5-4	CASSLKTRFQTGELFF	TGTGCCAGCAGCCTAAAGACTCGGTTTCAGACCGGGGAGCTGTTTTTT
TRBD1	.	TRBJ1-2	TRBV4-2	CASSLSMGQNNYGYTF	TGTGCCAGCAGCCTTTCCATGGGACAGAATAACTATGGCTACACCTTC
.	.	TRBJ2-1	TRBV20-1	CSASRPYRDNEQFF	TGCAGTGCTAGTCGGCCGTATAGGGACAATGAGCAGTTCTTC
.	.	TRBJ1-2	TRBV3-1/TRBV3-2	CASSQGSVTYGYTF	TGTGCCAGCAGCCAAGGGTCAGTGACCTATGGCTACACCTTC
TRBD2	.	TRBJ2-3	TRBV18	CASSPRGGGTDTQYF	TGTGCCAGCTCACCACGCGGGGGGGGCACAGATACGCAGTATTTT